The text below deals with one T cell receptor beta chain. The data stem from a study of blood T cell repertoires in COVID-19. Across the whole study: The samples span acute and convalescent COVID-19 from the United States, Italy and Spain. In each case, the material was cDNA or gDNA derived from T cells, B-cell-depleted T cells, or PBMCs.

How the authors handled the data: Cell counts per sample came from amplifying reference gene primers. Libraries were prepared by immunoSEQ multiplex PCR; TCRdb keeps only in-frame clonotypes and omits some of them. The DNA was the basis for D and trimming; V, J and clone size are from that table. This sample carries fewer than 140,000 clones, about 70% of them seen once, and the ten largest clones take approximately 0.9%. V lost 7 bases, J lost 3 bases, and 6 bases stayed unmatched. Germline CDR1 reads MDHEN; CDR2 reads SYDVKM. This CDR3 has 15 residues. This clonotype was sampled from a human donor with acute or convalescent COVID-19. The donor label of this sample is uncertain. The chain has TRBV28 and TRBJ1-3; 10 nucleotides match TRBD1. The sequencing input was peripheral blood. DNA of the CDR3: TGTGCCAGCACAGAGACAGGGGGCGGTGGAAACACCATATATTTT. Protein sequence: CASTETGGGGNTIYF.